These 26 T cell receptor beta chains were all obtained from the same sample, sequenced in a study of shared T cell receptors in the human thymus. TCRdb's table, derived via immunoSEQ multiplex PCR, lists solely in-frame clones and lacks some. Counted here are 630,000 or so clones, about 89% occurring once; the ten biggest clones make up about 0.0094%. These data also formed part of another study, on human thymus T cells.

The sample was thymocytes. The source is a boy under three years old with a congenital heart defect.

This clone was counted between two and nine times. The sample holds other DNA sequences that translate to the same CDR3. The J gene is TRBJ2-7, the V gene TRBV5-4, with TRBD1 matching 10 bases. CDR1 is SGHNT, CDR2 YYREEE, per germline (reference sequence). This CDR3 is 15 amino acids long. V lost 4 bases to trimming and J lost 4 bases; unmatched junction nucleotides: 8. The CDR3 loop is CASSPGTGASYEQYF. CDR3 DNA sequence: TGTGCCAGCAGCCCCGGGACAGGGGCCTCGTACGAGCAGTACTTC.

J is TRBJ2-1 and V is TRBV4-3; D is possibly TRBD2 (5 bases). Per germline, CDR1 LGHNA and CDR2 YSLEER. The length of the CDR3 is 15 residues. Trimming took off 0 bases at V and 4 bases at J, with 10 bases between the two ends. This CDR3 reads CASSQEEERYNEQFF. The CDR3 nucleotides are TGCGCCAGCAGCCAAGAGGAGGAGAGATACAATGAGCAGTTCTTC.

The rearrangement joins TRBV4-1 to TRBJ2-5; 9 nucleotides match TRBD1. The J call is uncertain, as TRBJ2-7 better fits the DNA end. Germline-derived CDR1 and CDR2 are MGHRA and YSYEKL. The CDR3 runs 15 residues. The DNA of the CDR3 is TGCGCCAGCAGCCAGGTTGGACAGGGGACCTACGAGCAGTACTTC. Encoded protein: CASSQVGQGTYEQYF.

The V and J genes are TRBV28 and TRBJ1-1; TRBD1 might be the D (5 bases). CDR3 size: 12 residues. V was pared by 7 bases and J by 5 bases, with 11 bases between. Germline values: CDR1 MDHEN, CDR2 SYDVKM. The CDR3: CASMGGRTEAFF. Here the CDR3 DNA reads TGTGCCAGCATGGGGGGACGGACTGAAGCTTTCTTT.

As regards this clone: The same CDR3 is also encoded by other DNA sequences in this sample. The chain links TRBV27 to TRBJ1-1; D unresolved. V dropped 4 bases and J dropped 1 base, with 7 bases sitting between them. In germline, CDR1 is MNHEY, CDR2 SMNVEV (reference sequence). The length of the CDR3 is 13 residues. As DNA, the CDR3 is TGTGCCAGCAGTTCCCGGGGGAACACTGAAGCTTTCTTT. This translates into CASSSRGNTEAFF.

The chain employs TRBV29-1 and TRBJ1-5; D is perhaps TRBD1 (5 bases). The V end lost 2 bases, the J end lost 1 base, and 18 bases lay between the germline ends. The length of the CDR3 is 17 residues. CDR1 SQVTM and CDR2 ANQGSEA come from the germline V gene. CDR3 loop: CSVERERGSKSNQPQHF. The DNA for the CDR3 is TGCAGCGTTGAACGGGAACGGGGGAGCAAAAGCAATCAGCCCCAGCATTTT.

V usage is TRBV28 and J usage is TRBJ1-5; 7 nucleotides match TRBD1. The CDR3 extends over 14 amino acids. Germline loops: CDR1 MDHEN, CDR2 SYDVKM. V was clipped by 3 bases and J by 7 bases; unmatched bases: 6. In DNA, the CDR3 is TGTGCCAGCAGTTTCGGCAGGGGGGACCAGCCCCAGCATTTT. Amino acid sequence: CASSFGRGDQPQHF.

The J gene is TRBJ2-5, the V gene TRBV7-7; possible D gene TRBD2, 5 bases. This CDR3 is built from 15 residues. Trimming took 4 bases from V and 1 from J, leaving 13 bases between them. From germline, CDR1 is SSHAT and CDR2 FNYEAQ (reference sequence). CDR3 residues: CASSSRLSPQETQYF. Written as DNA, the CDR3 is TGTGCCAGCAGCTCCCGACTATCCCCCCAAGAGACCCAGTACTTC.

The V call is TRBV2, the J call TRBJ2-1, with TRBD1 matching over 9 bases. V lost 8 bases and J lost 6; bases outside the gene matches: 8. This CDR3 is 14 amino acids long. Germline V gives CDR1 SNHLY, CDR2 FYNNEI. CDR3 protein: CASPGDRGANEQFF. In nucleotides, the CDR3 is TGTGCCAGCCCTGGAGACAGGGGGGCCAATGAGCAGTTCTTC.

The table lists this clone with a count of one. The V and J genes are TRBV5-1 and TRBJ2-3, with D unresolved. From germline, CDR1 is SGHRS and CDR2 YFSETQ. CDR3 length equals 13 residues. Trimming pared 4 bases from V and 2 bases from J, leaving 8 bases between. The CDR3 nucleotides are TGCGCCAGCAGCCCAGAATTCACAGATACGCAGTATTTT. The encoded protein is CASSPEFTDTQYF.

This rearrangement joins TRBV28 to TRBJ2-7; perhaps TRBD2 as D (7 bases). Germline assignment: CDR1 MDHEN and CDR2 SYDVKM. The CDR3 has 15 residues. V shed 6 bases and J shed 2 bases, with 17 bases lying between them. The CDR3 here is CASSLGGPLPYEQYF. CDR3 bases: TGTGCCAGCAGCCTCGGGGGGCCTTTACCCTACGAGCAGTACTTC.

This clone was detected once. The V gene is TRBV28, the J gene TRBJ1-2; D remains unclear. V was pared by 6 bases and J by 7 bases, with 15 bases between. Germline loops: CDR1 MDHEN, CDR2 SYDVKM. This CDR3 comprises 13 residues. CDR3 bases: TGTGCCAGCAGGAGGCTTGGGTTGGGTGGCTACACCTTC. It specifies CASRRLGLGGYTF.

This clone showed up just once. The chain couples TRBV4-3 to TRBJ2-3, with 11 nucleotides matching TRBD2. The ends lost 4 bases at V and 4 bases at J; junction bases unmatched: 13. The CDR3 contains 18 residues. Per the germline V gene, CDR1 is LGHNA and CDR2 is YSLEER. CDR3 sequence reads: CASSPSRLAGGRADTQYF. CDR3 nucleotide sequence: TGCGCCAGCAGCCCCAGTCGCCTAGCGGGGGGCCGGGCAGATACGCAGTATTTT.

This chain connects TRBV10-2 to TRBJ2-4, with TRBD2 matching 8 bases. This CDR3 region has 16 residues. Germline V gene lookup returns CDR1 WSHSY and CDR2 SAAADI. Unmatched junction bases numbered 10, after V lost 5 bases and J lost 4 bases. CDR3 sequence: CASSPQAGDPKNIQYF. The CDR3 nucleotides are TGCGCCAGCAGTCCCCAAGCGGGAGATCCTAAAAACATTCAGTACTTC.

The chain uses TRBV4-1 and TRBJ2-1, with D perhaps TRBD1 (6 bases). V shed 4 bases and J shed 1 base, with 11 bases lying between them. Germline-derived CDR1 and CDR2 are MGHRA and YSYEKL. The CDR3 is made up of 15 amino acids. The DNA of the CDR3 is TGCGCCAGCAGCCCCGACAGGAGTTCCTACAATGAGCAGTTCTTC. Its translation: CASSPDRSSYNEQFF.

CDR3 sequence: CASAWTGGANGYTF. The CDR3 DNA reads as TGTGCCAGCGCCTGGACAGGGGGCGCAAATGGCTACACCTTC. This chain uses TRBV18 with TRBJ1-2; TRBD1 aligns across 11 bases. This CDR3 region has 14 residues. V trimming: 8 bases; J trimming: 6 bases; junction bases outside the gene matches: 8. Germline V gene sequence: CDR1 KGHSH, CDR2 LQKENI.

V gene TRBV4-3 combines with J gene TRBJ1-6, with a tentative D call TRBD1 (6 bases). Per germline, CDR1 LGHNA and CDR2 YSLEER. CDR3 length: 18 residues. Trimming took 3 bases from V and 0 from J, leaving 15 bases between them. The CDR3 loop is CASSHTTGQSSYNSPLHF. CDR3 DNA sequence: TGCGCCAGCAGCCACACTACAGGGCAGAGCTCCTATAATTCACCCCTCCACTTT.

This chain joins TRBV18 and TRBJ1-5; D perhaps matches TRBD1 (6 bases). Trimming pared 5 bases from V and 6 bases from J, leaving 26 bases between. Germline V gene lookup returns CDR1 KGHSH and CDR2 LQKENI. This CDR3 is built from 18 residues. The CDR3 loop reads CASSSDQVPGHVFQPQHF. CDR3 DNA sequence: TGTGCCAGCTCATCAGACCAAGTTCCGGGACACGTCTTTCAGCCCCAGCATTTT.

This clone turned up a few times. J is TRBJ2-7 and V is TRBV14, with TRBD1 matching 7 bases. Looked up from germline, CDR1 is SGHDN and CDR2 is FVKESK. J lost 3 bases, V lost 4 bases, and 9 bases had no gene match. The CDR3 runs 15 residues. CDR3 in amino acids: CASSLQGNKDYEQYF. CDR3 nucleotides: TGTGCCAGCAGCCTACAGGGGAACAAGGACTACGAGCAGTACTTC.

The chain employs TRBV28 and TRBJ2-1; 14 bases are shared with TRBD2. Losses at the gene ends were 3 bases for V and 2 bases for J; bases not matched to a gene: 3. The CDR3 runs 17 residues. Germline V gene lookup returns CDR1 MDHEN and CDR2 SYDVKM. The CDR3 DNA reads TGTGCCAGCAGTTTCCCGGGACTAGCGGGAGCCTACAATGAGCAGTTCTTC. It codes for CASSFPGLAGAYNEQFF.

CDR3 region: CASSQEIGREVHEQYF. Here the CDR3 DNA reads TGCGCCAGCAGCCAAGAAATAGGCAGGGAAGTCCACGAGCAGTACTTC. V gene TRBV4-3 combines with J gene TRBJ2-7, with a weak D call TRBD1 (5 bases). The CDR3 loop spans 16 amino acids. Germline V gene sequence: CDR1 LGHNA, CDR2 YSLEER. Trimming left V 0 bases short and J 5 bases short, with 17 bases between.

The chain employs TRBV28 and TRBJ1-1; the match to TRBD1 covers 7 bases. Germline V lookup: CDR1 MDHEN, CDR2 SYDVKM. The ends lost 4 bases at V and 1 base at J; junction bases unmatched: 6. The CDR3 sequence is 15 residues long. The CDR3 bases are TGTGCCAGCAGTTGCACGGGACAGCAGAACACTGAAGCTTTCTTT. Its translation: CASSCTGQQNTEAFF.

Note on this clone: A read error may produce the germline difference seen at one junction end. Other DNA sequences in the sample encode the same CDR3. The chain couples TRBV15 to TRBJ1-6; D ambiguous. CDR3 length: 15 amino acids. The germline CDR1 and CDR2 sequences are LNHNV and YYDKDF (reference sequence). CDR3 region: CATSRVRGYNSPLHF. Here the CDR3 DNA reads TGTGCCACCAGCAGAGTACGGGGATATAATTCCCCCCTCCACTTT.

The chain recombines TRBV6-1 with TRBJ1-6, with 8 bases that match TRBD1. The germline gives CDR1 MNHNS, CDR2 SASEGT. There are 15 residues in the CDR3. Trimming removed 6 bases from V and 9 bases from J; junction bases left unmatched: 10. Written as DNA, the CDR3 is TGTGCCAGCAGCCCCTCGACAGGGGTCCCTTCACCCCTCCACTTT. Its translation is CASSPSTGVPSPLHF.

This chain joins TRBV5-1 and TRBJ2-7, with D maybe TRBD1 (5 bases). V lost 4 bases and J 4 bases, leaving 12 bases between the germline ends. The CDR3 has 13 amino acids. The germline V gene has CDR1 SGHRS and CDR2 YFSETQ. This CDR3 is CASSIGRGYEQYF. CDR3 nucleotide sequence: TGCGCCAGCAGCATTGGAAGGGGTTACGAGCAGTACTTC.

This clone was counted between two and nine times. The V and J genes are TRBV5-6 and TRBJ2-7; 8 bases are shared with TRBD2. CDR3 length: 14 amino acids. The germline V gene has CDR1 SGHDT and CDR2 YYEEEE. V lost 0 bases to trimming and J lost 2 bases; unmatched junction nucleotides: 1. The CDR3 spells CASSLERGTYEQYF. CDR3 nucleotides: TGTGCCAGCAGCTTGGAGCGGGGGACCTACGAGCAGTACTTC.